This T cell receptor (beta chain) came from a study of cytomegalovirus exposure and HLA in healthy donors. Germline V CDR1 and CDR2: LNHDA, SQIVND (reference sequence). The V segment lost 5 bases and the J segment 7 bases; nucleotides outside the gene matches: 10. The length of the CDR3 is 15 residues. Study-wide results and caveats: Researchers catalogued some 160 TCR beta chains as cytomegalovirus-associated.

This clone was counted only a few times. The antigen remains unidentified. The method was immunoSEQ multiplex PCR; TCRdb's version includes in-frame clones alone and lacks a portion of them. The table has hundreds of thousands of clones, about 90% seen once. The donors were in the approximately 120-subject validation cohort, distinct from the 666-subject first cohort. Sequenced material: PBMCs. This chain uses TRBV19 with TRBJ2-5, with 10 bases aligning to TRBD2. This receptor was taken from a woman younger than 45 in good health and CMV-seropositive. CDR3 sequence: CASSSILAGVGTQYF. DNA of the CDR3: TGTGCCAGTAGTTCTATCCTAGCGGGAGTGGGGACCCAGTACTTC.